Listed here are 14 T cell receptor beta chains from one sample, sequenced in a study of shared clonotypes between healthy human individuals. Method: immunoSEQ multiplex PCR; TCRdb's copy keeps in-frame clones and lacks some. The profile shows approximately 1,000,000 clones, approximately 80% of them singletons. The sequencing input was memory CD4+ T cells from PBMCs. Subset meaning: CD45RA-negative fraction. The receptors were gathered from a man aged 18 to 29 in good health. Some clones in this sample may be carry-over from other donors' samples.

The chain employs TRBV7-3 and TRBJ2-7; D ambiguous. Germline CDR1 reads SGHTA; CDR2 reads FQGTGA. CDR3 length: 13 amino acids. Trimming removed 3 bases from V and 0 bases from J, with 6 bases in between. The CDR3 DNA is TGTGCCAGCAGCTTCGGAAACTCCTACGAGCAGTACTTC. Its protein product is CASSFGNSYEQYF.

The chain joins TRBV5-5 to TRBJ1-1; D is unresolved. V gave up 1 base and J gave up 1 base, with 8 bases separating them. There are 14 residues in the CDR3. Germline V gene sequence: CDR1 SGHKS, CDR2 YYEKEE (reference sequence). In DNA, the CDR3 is TGTGCCAGCAGCTTGCGGTGGCAGAACACTGAAGCTTTCTTT. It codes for CASSLRWQNTEAFF.

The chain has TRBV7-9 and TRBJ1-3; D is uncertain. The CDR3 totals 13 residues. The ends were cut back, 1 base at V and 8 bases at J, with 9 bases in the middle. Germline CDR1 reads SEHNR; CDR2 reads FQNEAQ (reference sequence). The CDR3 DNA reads TGTGCCAGCAGCTTAGGACGCGGCGACACCATATATTTT. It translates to CASSLGRGDTIYF.

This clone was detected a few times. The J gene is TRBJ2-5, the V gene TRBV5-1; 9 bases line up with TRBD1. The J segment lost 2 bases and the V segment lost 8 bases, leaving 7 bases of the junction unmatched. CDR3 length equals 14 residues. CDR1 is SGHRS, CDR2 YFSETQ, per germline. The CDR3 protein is CASRIQGAQETQYF. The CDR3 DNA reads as TGCGCCAGTAGAATACAGGGGGCACAAGAGACCCAGTACTTC.

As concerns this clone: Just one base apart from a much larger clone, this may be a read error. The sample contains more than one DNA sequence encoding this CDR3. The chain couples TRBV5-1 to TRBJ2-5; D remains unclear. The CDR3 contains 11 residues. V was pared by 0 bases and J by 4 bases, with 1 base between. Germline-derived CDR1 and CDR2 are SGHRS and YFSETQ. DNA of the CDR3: TGCGCCAGCAGCTTGGTAGAGACCCAGTACTTC. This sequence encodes CASSLVETQYF.

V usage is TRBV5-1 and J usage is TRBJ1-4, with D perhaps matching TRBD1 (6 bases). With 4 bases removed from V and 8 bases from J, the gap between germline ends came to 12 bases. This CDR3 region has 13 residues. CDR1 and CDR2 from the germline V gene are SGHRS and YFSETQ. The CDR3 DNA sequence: TGCGCCAGCAGCGTACAGGGAGGGGAAAAACTGTTTTTT. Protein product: CASSVQGGEKLFF.

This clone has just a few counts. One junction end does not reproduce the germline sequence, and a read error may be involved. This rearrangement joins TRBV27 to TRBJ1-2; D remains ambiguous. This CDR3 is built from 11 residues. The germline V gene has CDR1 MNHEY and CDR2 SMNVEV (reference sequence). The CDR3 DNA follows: TGTGCCAGCAGTTCCAACTCTGGCTACACCTTC. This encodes CASSSNSGYTF.

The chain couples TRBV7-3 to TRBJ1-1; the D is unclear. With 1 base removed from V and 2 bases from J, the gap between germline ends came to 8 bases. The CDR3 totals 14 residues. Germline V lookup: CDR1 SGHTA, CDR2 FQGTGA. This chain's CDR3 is CASSLNSPNTEAFF. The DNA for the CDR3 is TGTGCCAGCAGCTTAAATAGCCCTAACACTGAAGCTTTCTTT.

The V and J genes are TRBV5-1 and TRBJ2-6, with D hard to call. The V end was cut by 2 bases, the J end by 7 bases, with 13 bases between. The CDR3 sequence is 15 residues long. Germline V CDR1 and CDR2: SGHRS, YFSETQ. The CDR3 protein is CASSLEPGGANVLTF. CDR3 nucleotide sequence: TGCGCCAGCAGCTTAGAACCGGGCGGCGCCAACGTCCTGACTTTC.

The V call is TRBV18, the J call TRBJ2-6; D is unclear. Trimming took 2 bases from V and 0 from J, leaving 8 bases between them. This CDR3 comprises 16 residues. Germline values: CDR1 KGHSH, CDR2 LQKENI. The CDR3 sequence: CASSPLEISGANVLTF. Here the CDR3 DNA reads TGTGCCAGCTCACCATTAGAGATCTCTGGGGCCAACGTCCTGACTTTC.

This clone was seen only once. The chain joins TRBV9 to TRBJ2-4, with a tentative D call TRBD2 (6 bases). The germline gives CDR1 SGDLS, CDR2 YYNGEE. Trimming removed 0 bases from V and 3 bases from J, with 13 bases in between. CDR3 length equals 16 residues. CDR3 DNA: TGTGCCAGCAGCGTAGGGTATAGCGGAATCAAAAACATTCAGTACTTC. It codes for CASSVGYSGIKNIQYF.

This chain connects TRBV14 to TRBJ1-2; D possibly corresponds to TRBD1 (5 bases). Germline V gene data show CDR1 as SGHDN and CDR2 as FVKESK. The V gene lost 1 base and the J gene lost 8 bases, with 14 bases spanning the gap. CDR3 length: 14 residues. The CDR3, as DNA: TGTGCCAGCAGCCAAGGGCTTCAGGGAACAGGCTACACCTTC. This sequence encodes CASSQGLQGTGYTF.

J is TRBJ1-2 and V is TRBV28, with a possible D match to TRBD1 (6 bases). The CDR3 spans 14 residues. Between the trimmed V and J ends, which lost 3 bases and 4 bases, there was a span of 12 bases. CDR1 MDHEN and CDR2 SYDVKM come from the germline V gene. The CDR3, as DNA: TGTGCCAGCAGTTTGGGGGGGACACTCTATGGCTACACCTTC. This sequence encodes CASSLGGTLYGYTF.

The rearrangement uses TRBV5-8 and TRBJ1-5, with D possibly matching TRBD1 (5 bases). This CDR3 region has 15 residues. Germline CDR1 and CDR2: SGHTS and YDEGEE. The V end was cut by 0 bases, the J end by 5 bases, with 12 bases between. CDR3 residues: CASSLGRGGYQPQHF. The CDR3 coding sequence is TGTGCCAGCAGCTTGGGGAGGGGCGGCTATCAGCCCCAGCATTTT.